Sequencing of this T cell receptor beta chain was carried out in a study of shared clonotypes between healthy human individuals. To make CD8 memory, CD45RO+ cells were put together with CCR7-negative CD45RA+ TemRA cells. Overall study results and limits: The study generally estimated greater richness for naive than memory subsets. Across a few donors, naive CD4 shared around 5.3%, naive CD8 3% to 3.5%, memory CD4 over 2%, memory CD8 about 0.38%.

Remarks on this clone: What it recognizes is unknown.

The method was immunoSEQ multiplex PCR; TCRdb's version includes in-frame clones alone and lacks a portion of them. The repertoire holds a few hundred thousand clones, with around 96% as singletons. The CDR3 spans 15 residues. Germline V lookup: CDR1 SGHRS, CDR2 YFSETQ. V was pared by 1 base and J by 0 bases, with 9 bases between. The chain is built from TRBV5-1 and TRBJ2-3; D might be TRBD1 (5 bases). The origin of this receptor is a man between 25 and 39 years old in good health. Sequencing was performed on memory CD8+ T cells sorted from blood. Subset here: CD45RO+ cells pooled with CCR7-negative TemRA cells. DNA of the CDR3: TGCGCCAGCAGCTTGTCCAGGGCTAGCACAGATACGCAGTATTTT. Its protein is CASSLSRASTDTQYF.